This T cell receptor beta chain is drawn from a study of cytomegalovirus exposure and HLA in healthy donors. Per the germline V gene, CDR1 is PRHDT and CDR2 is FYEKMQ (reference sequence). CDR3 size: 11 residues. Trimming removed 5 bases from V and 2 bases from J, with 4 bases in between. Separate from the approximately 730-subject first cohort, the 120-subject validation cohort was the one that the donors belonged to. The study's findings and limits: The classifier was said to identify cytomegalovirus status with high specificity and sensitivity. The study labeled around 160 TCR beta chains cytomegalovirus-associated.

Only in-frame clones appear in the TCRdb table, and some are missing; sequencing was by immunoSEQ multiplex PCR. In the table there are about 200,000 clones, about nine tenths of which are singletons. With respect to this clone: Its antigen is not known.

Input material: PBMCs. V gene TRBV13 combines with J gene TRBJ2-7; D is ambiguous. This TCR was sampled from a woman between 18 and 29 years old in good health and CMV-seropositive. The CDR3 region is CASSLTYEQYF. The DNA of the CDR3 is TGTGCCAGCAGCCTTACCTACGAGCAGTACTTC.